The 17 T cell receptor beta chains reported below all come from one sample, sequenced in a study of cytomegalovirus exposure and HLA in healthy donors. Primers included in the PCR were 60 Vbeta and 13 Jbeta primers. TCRdb's table, derived via immunoSEQ multiplex PCR, lists solely in-frame clones and lacks some. Seen here are approximately 190,000 clones, 78% observed once, and the top ten hold 13% to 15%. Sequenced sample: PBMCs. These receptors all come from a woman in her twenties or thirties in good health and CMV-seropositive.

About this clone: The same CDR3 is also encoded by other DNA sequences in this sample. The rearrangement uses TRBV7-9 and TRBJ1-2; weak D call: TRBD1 (5 bases). The CDR3 has 16 amino acids. Trimming took 0 bases from V and 2 from J, leaving 13 bases between them. Germline assignment: CDR1 SEHNR and CDR2 FQNEAQ (reference sequence). CDR3 coding DNA: TGTGCCAGCAGCTTAGCTGTGGGGCAGCGAAACTATGGCTACACCTTC. It yields the protein CASSLAVGQRNYGYTF.

The V and J genes are TRBV4-2 and TRBJ2-2; TRBD2 agrees at 9 bases. V gave up 1 base and J gave up 7 bases; unmatched junction bases: 4. Germline loops: CDR1 LGHNA, CDR2 YNFKEQ. CDR3 length: 15 residues. The CDR3 loop reads CASSQGASGDGELFF. CDR3 in DNA: TGTGCCAGCAGCCAAGGAGCTAGCGGGGACGGGGAGCTGTTTTTT.

The rearrangement joins TRBV2 to TRBJ2-1; maybe TRBD2 (6 bases). The length of the CDR3 is 16 residues. V was trimmed by 7 bases and J by 9 bases, leaving 25 bases between them. The V gene's germline CDR1 is SNHLY and CDR2 FYNNEI. The CDR3 DNA sequence: TGTGCCAGCAATCGAGGAGGAGGGTCCCCTACGCCTGAGCAGTTCTTC. This gives the protein CASNRGGGSPTPEQFF.

This clone came up a few times. The chain uses TRBV7-2 and TRBJ1-4, with D possibly matching TRBD1 (5 bases). V shed 4 bases and J shed 11 bases, with 14 bases lying between them. The CDR3 has 13 residues. Germline lookup yields CDR1 SGHTA and CDR2 FQGNSA. CDR3 DNA: TGTGCCAGCAGCTCTTCCAAGGGGCGGAAACTGTTTTTT. Translating it yields CASSSSKGRKLFF.

This clone was seen only a few times. This chain connects TRBV30 to TRBJ1-5; TRBD1 might be the D (6 bases). The V gene's germline CDR1 is GTSNPN and CDR2 SVGIG (reference sequence). V was clipped by 0 bases and J by 4 bases, with 16 bases between them. The CDR3 runs to 16 residues. The CDR3 reads CAWSVRGRGANQPQHF. CDR3 bases: TGTGCCTGGAGTGTACGTGGCAGGGGCGCGAATCAGCCCCAGCATTTT.

As DNA, the CDR3 is TGTGCCAGCAGCGTACGGGTGGGGGCGGCGGAAGAGACCCAGTACTTC. Its protein is CASSVRVGAAEETQYF. The V and J genes are TRBV7-6 and TRBJ2-5; tentatively, D is TRBD1 (6 bases). The length of the CDR3 is 16 residues. V lost 5 bases and J lost 3, with 19 bases in between. Looked up from germline, CDR1 is SGHVS and CDR2 is FNYEAQ.

This chain links TRBV4-1 with TRBJ2-7; D may be TRBD2 (5 bases). The CDR3 runs 14 residues. Germline-derived CDR1 and CDR2 are MGHRA and YSYEKL. Trimming stripped 3 bases from V and 4 bases from J, with 13 bases between. The CDR3 region is CASSHPTKLYEQYF. Here the CDR3 DNA reads TGCGCCAGCAGCCACCCGACTAAGCTTTACGAGCAGTACTTC.

This rearrangement joins TRBV15 to TRBJ1-6; 10 bases fit TRBD1. This CDR3 contains 17 residues. The junction had 4 bases not matched to a gene; V was cut back by 3 bases and J by 2 bases. Germline loops: CDR1 LNHNV, CDR2 YYDKDF (reference sequence). The CDR3, as DNA: TGTGCCACCAGCAGGGAGACAGGGGGCCCCTATAATTCACCCCTCCACTTT. It specifies CATSRETGGPYNSPLHF.

The gene calls are TRBV28 and TRBJ2-7, with D tentatively TRBD2 (6 bases). V gave up 8 bases and J gave up 7 bases, with 21 bases separating them. This CDR3 spans 14 amino acids. Germline CDR1 MDHEN, CDR2 SYDVKM. DNA for the CDR3: TGTGCCAGCTCCGCTCCAGGGAGGAATTTTGAGCAGTACTTC. Its protein is CASSAPGRNFEQYF.

V and J are TRBV10-3 and TRBJ2-5; D is perhaps TRBD2 (5 bases). The DNA end is more similar to TRBJ2-7, so the J call may be wrong. Germline loops: CDR1 ENHRY, CDR2 SYGVKD. The length of the CDR3 is 15 residues. CDR3 sequence: CAISLAPSVSDEQYF. Here the CDR3 DNA reads TGTGCCATCAGCCTAGCCCCCTCAGTGAGTGACGAGCAGTACTTC.

This chain links TRBV19 with TRBJ2-2; possible D gene TRBD1, 6 bases. In germline, CDR1 is LNHDA, CDR2 SQIVND (reference sequence). This CDR3 contains 13 residues. V was cut by 6 bases and J by 5 bases, with 10 bases left in between. This chain's CDR3 is CASSQQGTGELFF. For the CDR3, the DNA is TGTGCCAGTAGCCAACAGGGTACCGGGGAGCTGTTTTTT.

This chain connects TRBV2 to TRBJ2-3, with D possibly matching TRBD2 (5 bases). CDR3 length: 17 amino acids. Germline V gene data show CDR1 as SNHLY and CDR2 as FYNNEI. V lost 4 bases and J lost 1, with 18 bases in between. The chain's CDR3 is CASSVSDGESGTDTQYF. The CDR3 bases are TGTGCCAGCAGTGTGTCGGACGGGGAATCGGGCACAGATACGCAGTATTTT. Together with reference TRBV2 and TRBJ2-3, the CDR3 gives the full variable domain: EPEVTQTPSHQVTQMGQEVILRCVPISNHLYFYWYRQILGQKVEFLVSFYNNEISEKSEIFDDQFSVERPDGSNFTLKIRSTKLEDSAMYFCASSVSDGESGTDTQYFGPGTRLTVL.

CDR3 amino acids: CASSSWTGRLANEKLFF. CDR3 sequence (DNA): TGTGCCAGCAGCTCTTGGACAGGCCGGCTGGCTAATGAAAAACTGTTTTTT. The rearrangement uses TRBV7-9 and TRBJ1-4, with TRBD1 matching 7 bases. Germline CDR1 is SEHNR and CDR2 is FQNEAQ (reference sequence). With V trimmed by 4 bases and J by 3 bases, 11 bases remained unmatched. The CDR3 consists of 17 residues.

In this sample, this clone turned up a few times. In nucleotides, the CDR3 is TGTGCCAGCAGCGACAATGATCTGAACACTGAAGCTTTCTTT. Its translation is CASSDNDLNTEAFF. J is TRBJ1-1 and V is TRBV6-1; no clear D. Germline CDR1 and CDR2: MNHNS and SASEGT. The V gene lost 6 bases and the J gene lost 0 bases, with 11 bases spanning the gap. The CDR3 consists of 14 residues.

This clone was seen at least ten times. The J gene is TRBJ2-7, the V gene TRBV2; possibly TRBD2 for D (5 bases). V was cut by 7 bases and J by 0 bases, with 10 bases left in between. This CDR3 is built from 13 residues. Germline CDR1 reads SNHLY; CDR2 reads FYNNEI. The CDR3 loop is CASNGVFSYEQYF. Written as DNA, the CDR3 is TGTGCCAGCAACGGGGTATTCTCCTACGAGCAGTACTTC.

V is TRBV9 and J is TRBJ2-5; possible D gene TRBD1, 5 bases. CDR3 length: 15 amino acids. V lost 4 bases to trimming and J lost 2 bases, with 15 bases between them. Germline assignment: CDR1 SGDLS and CDR2 YYNGEE. DNA of the CDR3: TGTGCCAGCAGCCCCCAGGGTAGCAGACAAGAGACCCAGTACTTC. Protein product: CASSPQGSRQETQYF.

The chain couples TRBV27 to TRBJ2-3, with 15 bases that match TRBD2. With V trimmed by 4 bases and J by 4 bases, 3 bases remained unmatched. CDR1 is MNHEY and CDR2 is SMNVEV in the germline V gene (reference sequence). This CDR3 is 16 amino acids long. The CDR3 protein is CASSYGLAGGPDTQYF. CDR3 sequence (DNA): TGTGCCAGCAGTTACGGACTAGCGGGGGGGCCAGATACGCAGTATTTT.